This T cell receptor (beta chain) came from a study of blood T cells in healthy people across ages. Findings and limits, study-wide: With age, beta diversity per million T cells declined roughly linearly, significantly by 40 to 50. Naive T cell percentage by flow cytometry tracked strongly with beta diversity.

Together with a sample-barcoded 5' primer, a J-beta primer mix was included in a second PCR lasting roughly 7 to 11 cycles. Tags on each cDNA molecule came from a template-switch adaptor with 12 random nucleotides. TCRdb re-called the 5' RACE reads through MiXCR, storing one row per CDR3 protein. The sample carries more than 650,000 distinct CDR3 sequences, 53% recorded once. CDR3 length equals 14 residues. Per germline, CDR1 SNHLY and CDR2 FYNNEI. V lost 4 bases, J lost 5 bases, and 15 bases lay in between. Every donor contributed around 10 milliliters of peripheral blood by blood draw. This clonotype was detected a few times. Antigen specificity is unknown.

This TCR came from an elderly man in good health. Sequencing used blood. This chain joins TRBV2 and TRBJ2-7, with D possibly being TRBD2 (6 bases). CDR3: CASSVTGVYHEQYF. DNA of the CDR3: TGTGCCAGCAGTGTAACGGGAGTTTACCACGAGCAGTACTTC. The variable domain in full, completed from reference TRBV2 and TRBJ2-7, reads EPEVTQTPSHQVTQMGQEVILRCVPISNHLYFYWYRQILGQKVEFLVSFYNNEISEKSEIFDDQFSVERPDGSNFTLKIRSTKLEDSAMYFCASSVTGVYHEQYFGPGTRLTVT.